Each of the 29 T cell receptor beta chains below was sequenced from the same sample in a study of control samples from healthy donors and cancer patients. Repertoires were generated with immunoSEQ multiplex PCR, while TCRdb's copy carries only in-frame clones and drops some. The table shows about 21,000 clones, with less than 90% occurring only once. Sequencing was carried out using PBMCs. These receptors were collected from a man in his sixties with colorectal cancer.

Only one count was recorded for this clone. This chain connects TRBV4-3 to TRBJ1-5; D remains unclear. The CDR3 spans 16 residues. The V and J ends lost 0 bases and 3 bases respectively, with 12 bases between them. The germline gives CDR1 LGHNA, CDR2 YSLEER. In DNA form, the CDR3 reads TGCGCCAGCAGCCAAGAAATGGTACAGCCCAATCAGCCCCAGCATTTT. Protein: CASSQEMVQPNQPQHF.

In its sample, this clone was seen once. The J gene is TRBJ1-1, the V gene TRBV19; TRBD1 matches at 7 bases. With 2 bases clipped from V and 10 bases from J, the junction kept 13 bases outside the gene matches. Germline V gene sequence: CDR1 LNHDA, CDR2 SQIVND (reference sequence). The CDR3 spans 15 residues. The CDR3 region is CASSIPHRGERRAFF. In DNA, the CDR3 is TGTGCCAGTAGTATACCCCACAGGGGTGAGCGACGAGCTTTCTTT.

V is TRBV25-1 and J is TRBJ2-5; D remains ambiguous. From germline, CDR1 is MGHDK and CDR2 SYGVNS. This CDR3 has 13 residues. V was clipped by 6 bases and J by 5 bases, with 13 bases between them. This CDR3 is CASRIGARETQYF. CDR3 DNA sequence: TGTGCCAGCAGGATAGGAGCTAGGGAGACCCAGTACTTC.

The rearrangement joins TRBV7-8 to TRBJ1-1, with D maybe TRBD1 (5 bases). Looked up from germline, CDR1 is SGHVS and CDR2 is FQNEAQ. This CDR3 is built from 13 residues. Trimming left V 1 base short and J 3 bases short, with 6 bases between. CDR3 DNA: TGTGCCAGCAGCTTAGTAGGGGACACTGAAGCTTTCTTT. Amino acid sequence: CASSLVGDTEAFF. Together with reference TRBV7-8 and TRBJ1-1, the CDR3 gives the full variable domain: GAGVSQSPRYKVAKRGQDVALRCDPISGHVSLFWYQQALGQGPEFLTYFQNEAQLDKSGLPSDRFFAERPEGSVSTLKIQRTQQEDSAVYLCASSLVGDTEAFFGQGTRLTVV.

The chain recombines TRBV7-9 with TRBJ2-3; D gene ambiguous. CDR1 is SEHNR, CDR2 FQNEAQ, per germline (reference sequence). The CDR3 loop spans 13 amino acids. V was pared by 5 bases and J by 4 bases, with 10 bases between. The CDR3 is CASSPFLSDTQYF. The CDR3 nucleotides are TGTGCCAGCAGCCCTTTCTTGTCAGATACGCAGTATTTT.

This clone was seen just once. This rearrangement joins TRBV14 to TRBJ1-2, with D unclear. The CDR3 has 13 residues. Trimming left V 0 bases short and J 2 bases short, with 4 bases between. The germline CDR1 and CDR2 sequences are SGHDN and FVKESK. CDR3 loop: CASSQEFNYGYTF. CDR3 DNA: TGTGCCAGCAGCCAAGAGTTCAACTATGGCTACACCTTC.

The chain joins TRBV3-1 (or the pseudogene TRBV3-2) to TRBJ1-3; TRBD1 is a possible D gene (6 bases). The V gene's germline CDR1 is LGHDT and CDR2 YNNKEL (reference sequence). The CDR3 is 16 residues long. Trimming took 3 bases from V and 0 from J, leaving 12 bases between them. CDR3 DNA: TGTGCCAGCAGCCAGGGGGGCAGCATCTCTGGAAACACCATATATTTT. Amino acid sequence: CASSQGGSISGNTIYF.

The genes are TRBV7-9 and TRBJ1-5; D perhaps matches TRBD1 (5 bases). The V end was cut by 1 base, the J end by 1 base, with 14 bases between. This CDR3 has 17 amino acids. Germline V gene data show CDR1 as SEHNR and CDR2 as FQNEAQ (reference sequence). For the CDR3, the DNA is TGTGCCAGCAGCTTAGGCCACGGGGGACTGAGCAATCAGCCCCAGCATTTT. As protein: CASSLGHGGLSNQPQHF.

The chain recombines TRBV28 with TRBJ2-7, with 13 bases matching TRBD2. CDR3 length equals 16 residues. Germline V CDR1 and CDR2: MDHEN, SYDVKM. The ends lost 5 bases at V and 6 bases at J; junction bases unmatched: 10. The CDR3 DNA follows: TGTGCCAGCAGTCCTGGCCGAACTAGCGGGGGGGGCGAGCAGTACGTC. Protein: CASSPGRTSGGGEQYV.

The rearrangement joins TRBV4-1 to TRBJ1-2, with no clear D. Germline-derived CDR1 and CDR2 are MGHRA and YSYEKL. V shed 1 base and J shed 3 bases, with 12 bases lying between them. CDR3 length: 15 amino acids. CDR3: CASSQARRADYGYTF. The CDR3 coding sequence is TGCGCCAGCAGCCAAGCTCGACGAGCGGACTATGGCTACACCTTC.

The rearrangement uses TRBV6-5 and TRBJ2-1; a possible D gene is TRBD1 (6 bases). Germline assignment: CDR1 MNHEY and CDR2 SVGAGI. The V end was cut by 2 bases, the J end by 10 bases, with 15 bases between. This CDR3 has 14 residues. CDR3 sequence reads: CASSYQGLRGEQFF. CDR3 in DNA: TGTGCCAGCAGTTACCAGGGGCTAAGGGGCGAGCAGTTCTTC.

The chain uses TRBV5-1 and TRBJ1-4; 11 nucleotides agree with TRBD1. V was clipped by 5 bases and J by 5 bases; unmatched bases: 5. Germline CDR1 is SGHRS and CDR2 is YFSETQ. The CDR3 is 15 residues long. In nucleotides, the CDR3 is TGCGCCAGCAGTACGGGGACAGGGGGAAATGAAAAACTGTTTTTT. This codes for CASSTGTGGNEKLFF.

V gene TRBV6-2 or TRBV6-3 combines with J gene TRBJ2-2, with D hard to call. V gave up 1 base and J gave up 2 bases, with 5 bases separating them. The CDR3 covers 14 residues. Germline-derived CDR1 and CDR2 are MNHEY and SVGEGT. This chain's CDR3 is CASSYWRNTGELFF. CDR3 DNA sequence: TGTGCCAGCAGTTACTGGCGAAACACCGGGGAGCTGTTTTTT.

The chain joins TRBV7-2 to TRBJ2-1; D may be TRBD2 (7 bases). This CDR3 region has 15 residues. Trimming removed 6 bases from V and 9 bases from J, with 21 bases in between. Germline assignment: CDR1 SGHTA and CDR2 FQGNSA. The CDR3 bases are TGTGCCAGCAGACAGGGTGGAGGGGGAGGGTTTGAGCAGTTCTTC. Protein: CASRQGGGGGFEQFF.

The rearrangement uses TRBV27 and TRBJ1-2, with 11 bases fitting TRBD1. Per the germline V gene, CDR1 is MNHEY and CDR2 is SMNVEV (reference sequence). The V and J ends lost 4 bases and 5 bases, in that order; junction bases with no gene match: 3. The CDR3 covers 14 residues. The CDR3 region is CASSYGTGGYGYTF. The DNA for the CDR3 is TGTGCCAGCAGTTATGGGACAGGGGGTTATGGCTACACCTTC.

In its sample, this clone was seen a few times. The CDR3 nucleotides are TGTGCCAGCAGCCCAGGGGGGATAACTGGAAACACCATATATTTT. As protein: CASSPGGITGNTIYF. The chain joins TRBV7-6 to TRBJ1-3; the match to TRBD1 covers 7 bases. The CDR3 length is 15 residues. Per germline, CDR1 SGHVS and CDR2 FNYEAQ. V lost 5 bases to trimming and J lost 2 bases; unmatched junction nucleotides: 6. Supplemented by reference TRBV7-6 and TRBJ1-3, the full variable domain reads GAGVSQSPRYKVTKRGQDVALRCDPISGHVSLYWYRQALGQGPEFLTYFNYEAQQDKSGLPNDRFSAERPEGSISTLTIQRTEQRDSAMYRCASSPGGITGNTIYFGEGSWLTVV.

The chain combines TRBV5-1 with TRBJ1-6, with 10 bases matching TRBD1. There are 15 residues in the CDR3. Germline CDR1 is SGHRS and CDR2 is YFSETQ. The J segment lost 9 bases and the V segment lost 5 bases, leaving 8 bases of the junction unmatched. CDR3 in amino acids: CASREGTGASSPLHF. Written as DNA, the CDR3 is TGCGCCAGCAGAGAGGGGACAGGGGCGAGTTCACCCCTCCACTTT.

The DNA for the CDR3 is TGCAGTGTCATCTGGGGAGGAGGCTACACCTTC. Protein: CSVIWGGGYTF. The rearrangement uses TRBV20-1 and TRBJ1-2; no reliable D call. The V end was cut by 7 bases, the J end by 8 bases, with 14 bases between. The germline V gene has CDR1 DFQATT and CDR2 SNEGSKA (reference sequence). This CDR3 is 11 amino acids long.

This clone was seen only once. V and J are TRBV25-1 and TRBJ1-1; D ambiguous. CDR3 length: 12 amino acids. The V and J ends lost 2 bases and 3 bases respectively, with 4 bases between them. Looked up from germline, CDR1 is MGHDK and CDR2 is SYGVNS. Here the CDR3 reads CASSERYTEAFF. The CDR3 DNA is TGTGCCAGCAGTGAACGATACACTGAAGCTTTCTTT. Combining the CDR3 with reference TRBV25-1 and TRBJ1-1 gives the whole variable domain EADIYQTPRYLVIGTGKKITLECSQTMGHDKMYWYQQDPGMELHLIHYSYGVNSTEKGDLSSESTVSRIRTEHFPLTLESARPSHTSQYLCASSERYTEAFFGQGTRLTVV.

The gene calls are TRBV24-1 and TRBJ2-1; D remains ambiguous. Per germline, CDR1 KGHDR and CDR2 SFDVKD. The V and J ends lost 4 bases and 6 bases respectively, with 15 bases between them. This CDR3 is built from 15 residues. The CDR3 DNA is TGTGCCACCAGTGAGGGCTTTGCGACTGGCAATGAGCAGTTCTTC. Translation: CATSEGFATGNEQFF.

The rearrangement joins TRBV5-1 to TRBJ2-7; D is tentatively TRBD1 or TRBD2 (5 bases each). CDR3 length: 14 amino acids. Trimming took 3 bases from V and 6 from J, leaving 16 bases between them. Looked up from germline, CDR1 is SGHRS and CDR2 is YFSETQ. CDR3 sequence reads: CASSWGLAASEQYF. CDR3 DNA sequence: TGCGCCAGCAGCTGGGGCCTAGCTGCCTCCGAGCAGTACTTC.

There are a few counts of this clone. V usage is TRBV11-2 and J usage is TRBJ1-6; 8 bases fit TRBD1. The germline V gene has CDR1 SGHAT and CDR2 FQNNGV. The CDR3 sequence is 15 residues long. V was clipped by 1 base and J by 5 bases; unmatched bases: 1. The CDR3 sequence is CASSLGQGHNSPLHF. In nucleotides, the CDR3 is TGTGCCAGCAGCTTAGGACAGGGGCATAATTCACCCCTCCACTTT.

This clone was recorded a few times. This chain links TRBV11-2 with TRBJ1-2, with D hard to call. The CDR3 consists of 14 residues. Trimming removed 0 bases at V and 4 bases at J, with 9 bases between. Germline V lookup: CDR1 SGHAT, CDR2 FQNNGV. Written as DNA, the CDR3 is TGTGCCAGCAGCTTAGAAACAATAAGCTATGGCTACACCTTC. Its translation: CASSLETISYGYTF. Full variable domain (remainder filled in from reference TRBV11-2 and TRBJ1-2): EAGVAQSPRYKIIEKRQSVAFWCNPISGHATLYWYQQILGQGPKLLIQFQNNGVVDDSQLPKDRFSAERLKGVDSTLKIQPAKLEDSAVYLCASSLETISYGYTFGSGTRLTVV.

This clone was recorded once. The chain carries TRBV30 and TRBJ2-4; 12 bases map to TRBD2. V gave up 2 bases and J gave up 8 bases; unmatched junction bases: 4. Germline V gene sequence: CDR1 GTSNPN, CDR2 SVGIG (reference sequence). The CDR3 totals 14 residues. CDR3 nucleotides: TGTGCCTGGAGTATGGGGACTAGCGGGCACATTCAGTACTTC. This translates into CAWSMGTSGHIQYF.

This clone showed up just once. The CDR3 reads CASLGTYGYTF. DNA for the CDR3: TGCGCCAGCCTTGGGACATATGGCTACACCTTC. This chain uses TRBV10-2 with TRBJ1-2, with a tentative D call TRBD1 (6 bases). The length of the CDR3 is 11 residues. Trimming pared 8 bases from V and 5 bases from J, leaving 9 bases between. Germline assignment: CDR1 WSHSY and CDR2 SAAADI.

This chain joins TRBV23-1 and TRBJ2-7; D ambiguous. TRBV23-1 is known as an ORF, though its function is uncertain. V was pared by 8 bases and J by 2 bases, with 4 bases between. The length of the CDR3 is 10 residues. The CDR3 sequence is CASPPYEQYV. The CDR3 DNA is TGCGCCAGCCCCCCCTACGAGCAGTACGTC.

J is TRBJ2-3 and V is TRBV19, with 8 bases fitting TRBD2. The CDR3 runs to 13 residues. Looked up from germline, CDR1 is LNHDA and CDR2 is SQIVND (reference sequence). Trimming cost V 4 bases and J 9 bases; bases outside gene matches: 6. The CDR3 DNA sequence: TGTGCCAGTAGTACCAAGGGACTAGGAACGCAGTATTTT. It codes for CASSTKGLGTQYF.

The chain has TRBV6-1 and TRBJ2-3, with D hard to call. The CDR3 consists of 14 residues. The V and J ends lost 2 bases and 0 bases respectively, with 6 bases between them. Germline V gene sequence: CDR1 MNHNS, CDR2 SASEGT. The CDR3 sequence is CASSESGSTDTQYF. CDR3 sequence (DNA): TGTGCCAGCAGTGAATCGGGCAGCACAGATACGCAGTATTTT.

V is TRBV12-3 or TRBV12-4 and J is TRBJ1-1; D possibly corresponds to TRBD1 (5 bases). This CDR3 region has 12 residues. V lost 4 bases, J lost 6 bases, and 9 bases lay in between. The chain's CDR3 is CASSWRGAEAFF. DNA of the CDR3: TGTGCCAGCAGTTGGAGGGGCGCTGAAGCTTTCTTT.